The T cell receptor (beta chain) under discussion was sequenced for a study of blood T cell repertoires in COVID-19 (dated by TCRdb to 2018 to 2020). Study-level background: Samples covering the acute and convalescent phases of COVID-19 were provided by collaborators in the United States, Italy and Spain. The sample metadata nearly always contained a de-identified subject ID, COVID-19 status, age in years and sex. Samples came from the ongoing ImmuneRACE study (first 160 participants) plus 1,254 subjects from 6 global collaborators. Where HLA class I and class II types were available, the types were taken from metadata supplied by the sample provider, not from assay-based typing. The prospective study material was composed of cDNA or gDNA derived from T cells, B-cell-depleted T cells, or PBMCs. The repertoires were released in a freely available public database meant as a resource for research on the immune response to SARS-CoV-2. The dataset comprised deeply sampled blood TCRbeta repertoires from subjects exposed to, actively infected with, or recovered from COVID-19.

Study-wide conclusions, independent of this receptor: The amount of clinical and demographic metadata varied by source and participant and was provided uncurated.

Samples from volunteer blood donors who had recovered from COVID-19 were contributed by a second Seattle source. The collaborating institutions used their own protocols to collect whole blood in K2EDTA tubes. For TCRbeta analysis, collaborators shipped samples in one of three forms: frozen whole blood, isolated PBMCs, or DNA extracted from either of those sample types. Turning to this clone: Its antigen remains undetermined. No base quality values were provided; no much bigger clone lies one nucleotide off.

The germline V gene provides CDR1 LGHNA and CDR2 YNFKEQ. V is pared back by 0 bases and J by 6 bases, with 12 bases lying between the germline termini. The CDR3 contains 15 residues, cysteine and phenylalanine counted. The read is trimmed to its CDR3 DNA, 45 bases read in frame from base 1. The immunoSEQ Assay, a bias-controlled multiplex PCR, was used to amplify TCRbeta CDR3 regions from genomic DNA. Regarding the original processing steps: Within the assay, amplification of reference gene primers was used to estimate how many nucleated cells each sample contained. Sequence reads were collapsed and filtered to measure the absolute abundance of every unique TCRbeta CDR3 rearrangement. For each sample, productive Simpson clonality was calculated as the square root of Simpson's diversity index across productive rearrangements. TCRdb limited this immuneACCESS table to in-frame rearrangements with V and J called. A share of clones is missing; checked studies link under half to unresolved V genes, and the rest is unexplained. V and J calls and clone size come straight from that table; D and trimming were deduced from the DNA. Across this sample there are around 250,000 clones, with about 85% seen only once. The ten largest make up roughly 2% of the sample.

This chain joins TRBV4-2 to TRBJ2-4, and TRBD1 may be the D gene, going by 5 matching bases. Specimen: peripheral blood. This clonotype was obtained from a man under 40 who had recovered from COVID-19. The bases are TGTGCCAGCAGCCAAGAACTTGGCAGGGTAAACATTCAGTACTTC. This codes for CASSQELGRVNIQYF.